Below, 26 T cell receptor beta chains from the same sample are listed, as sequenced in a study of shared clonotypes between healthy human individuals. Produced via immunoSEQ multiplex PCR; TCRdb's table is partial and in-frame only. The sample includes about 2,200,000 clones, approximately 94% seen only once; the top ten take around 1.7%. Cells designated naive CD8 were CD45RO-negative and were positively selected for CCR7, with terminally differentiated effector memory CD45RA+ cells excluded. Input material: naive CD8+ T cells from PBMCs. The receptors stem from a man between 18 and 29 years old in good health. Some clones in this sample may be carry-over from other donors' samples.

The chain carries TRBV5-1 and TRBJ2-1, with TRBD2 identical over 14 bases. This CDR3 spans 15 amino acids. Germline assignment: CDR1 SGHRS and CDR2 YFSETQ. The ends lost 4 bases at V and 8 bases at J; junction bases unmatched: 5. As DNA, the CDR3 is TGCGCCAGCAGCCCCGGGACTAGCGGGAGCGATGAGCAGTTCTTC. This gives the protein CASSPGTSGSDEQFF.

The rearrangement links TRBV27 to TRBJ1-1, with D possibly TRBD1 on 6 matching bases. V lost 4 bases, J lost 0 bases, and 18 bases lay in between. The CDR3 runs 17 residues. The germline gives CDR1 MNHEY, CDR2 SMNVEV (reference sequence). The CDR3 sequence: CASSSTLGGALNTEAFF. CDR3 nucleotides: TGTGCCAGCAGTTCCACCCTAGGGGGGGCCCTGAACACTGAAGCTTTCTTT.

CDR3 nucleotides: TGTGCCAGCAGTTTACGGGGTAGGGATGAAAAACTGTTTTTT. This codes for CASSLRGRDEKLFF. The chain carries TRBV28 and TRBJ1-4; D gene ambiguous. The CDR3 spans 14 residues. Germline-derived CDR1 and CDR2 are MDHEN and SYDVKM. V dropped 2 bases and J dropped 6 bases, with 10 bases sitting between them.

J is TRBJ1-1 and V is TRBV28, with D tentatively TRBD1 (5 bases). The germline V gene has CDR1 MDHEN and CDR2 SYDVKM. The CDR3 is 15 residues long. Trimming shortened V by 2 bases and J by 7 bases, and 17 bases separated the two germline ends. The CDR3 DNA is TGTGCCAGCAGTTTAGGGCCTCGACAGCAAGGTGAAGCTTTCTTT. This codes for CASSLGPRQQGEAFF. The full variable domain, completed using reference TRBV28 and TRBJ1-1, is DVKVTQSSRYLVKRTGEKVFLECVQDMDHENMFWYRQDPGLGLRLIYFSYDVKMKEKGDIPEGYSVSREKKERFSLILESASTNQTSMYLCASSLGPRQQGEAFFGQGTRLTVV.

The J gene is TRBJ1-1, the V gene TRBV30; weak D call: TRBD1 (5 bases). With 4 bases removed from V and 5 bases from J, the gap between germline ends came to 11 bases. The CDR3 is made up of 12 amino acids. CDR1 and CDR2 from the germline V gene are GTSNPN and SVGIG (reference sequence). The CDR3 spells CAWIGGGTEAFF. The CDR3 DNA reads TGTGCCTGGATCGGGGGTGGGACTGAAGCTTTCTTT.

The rearrangement links TRBV7-2 to TRBJ1-5, with D tentatively TRBD1 (6 bases). CDR1 SGHTA and CDR2 FQGNSA come from the germline V gene. CDR3 size: 10 residues. V shed 5 bases and J shed 16 bases, with 12 bases lying between them. DNA for the CDR3: TGTGCCAGCAGCAAGGGGGTCGGACATTTT. This codes for CASSKGVGHF.

The J gene is TRBJ2-1, the V gene TRBV15; TRBD1 agrees at 9 bases. The germline V gene encodes CDR1 LNHNV and CDR2 YYDKDF (reference sequence). Unmatched junction bases numbered 13, after V lost 0 bases and J lost 7 bases. This CDR3 comprises 18 residues. For the CDR3, the DNA is TGTGCCACCAGCAGAGAGAGACAGGGGGGACCTAAGGAGAATGAGCAGTTCTTC. Its protein product is CATSRERQGGPKENEQFF.

The rearrangement links TRBV28 to TRBJ2-1, with TRBD2 matching 10 bases. CDR3 length: 16 residues. Germline trimming cut 6 bases from V and 5 bases from J; bases unmatched to any gene: 10. CDR1 MDHEN and CDR2 SYDVKM come from the germline V gene. Written as DNA, the CDR3 is TGTGCCAGCAGACCAAGGGGACTAGCGTGGGACAATGAGCAGTTCTTC. This translates into CASRPRGLAWDNEQFF.

This chain connects TRBV28 to TRBJ1-5, with D uncertain. Germline V gene lookup returns CDR1 MDHEN and CDR2 SYDVKM. This CDR3 comprises 15 residues. V gave up 3 bases and J gave up 5 bases, with 14 bases separating them. The CDR3 bases are TGTGCCAGCAGTTTGGGATATCAATACGATCAGCCCCAGCATTTT. Amino acids: CASSLGYQYDQPQHF.

The rearrangement links TRBV11-2 to TRBJ1-1; 8 nucleotides align to TRBD1. The CDR3 covers 13 residues. Trimming at V came to 0 bases and at J to 9 bases, leaving 3 bases not matched to a gene. CDR1 and CDR2 (germline): SGHAT, FQNNGV. CDR3 sequence (DNA): TGTGCCAGCAGCTTAGATCCAGGGGGCCAAGCTTTCTTT. Protein sequence: CASSLDPGGQAFF.

The V gene is TRBV19, the J gene TRBJ1-2; a weak D match, TRBD1 (5 bases). CDR1 is LNHDA, CDR2 SQIVND, per germline (reference sequence). V lost 6 bases, J lost 3 bases, and 14 bases lay in between. There are 14 residues in the CDR3. The CDR3 DNA reads as TGTGCCAGTAGGGATCGGGGGTTTCACTATGGCTACACCTTC. As protein: CASRDRGFHYGYTF.

The J gene is TRBJ2-3, the V gene TRBV28; 7 nucleotides align to TRBD2. Looked up from germline, CDR1 is MDHEN and CDR2 is SYDVKM. Trimming at V came to 4 bases and at J to 1 base, leaving 8 bases not matched to a gene. The CDR3 loop spans 16 amino acids. The CDR3: CASSSRREARTDTQYF. The CDR3 nucleotides read TGTGCCAGCAGTTCTCGTCGGGAGGCTCGCACAGATACGCAGTATTTT.

The chain is built from TRBV5-8 and TRBJ1-2; TRBD1 is a possible D gene (5 bases). V gave up 5 bases and J gave up 12 bases, with 11 bases separating them. Germline values: CDR1 SGHTS, CDR2 YDEGEE. The CDR3 loop spans 10 amino acids. The CDR3 bases are TGTGCCAGCAGACCGGGACTCCACACCTTC. Translating gives CASRPGLHTF.

The CDR3 coding sequence is TGTGCCAGCAGTGAGACAGGGGAGGTCGAGCAGTACTTC. Translation: CASSETGEVEQYF. The V gene is TRBV6-1, the J gene TRBJ2-7; 8 nucleotides align to TRBD1. The CDR3 consists of 13 residues. CDR1 and CDR2 from the germline V gene are MNHNS and SASEGT. J gave up 6 bases and V 3 bases, and 4 bases lay outside the gene matches.

The chain uses TRBV11-2 and TRBJ2-3; 15 nucleotides line up with TRBD2. Germline-derived CDR1 and CDR2 are SGHAT and FQNNGV. The CDR3 contains 19 residues. Trimming at V came to 5 bases and at J to 6 bases, leaving 15 bases not matched to a gene. The CDR3 DNA follows: TGTGCCAGCAGCCAAAAAGGACTAGCGGGAGGGGGGCCTCTGGATACGCAGTATTTT. This sequence encodes CASSQKGLAGGGPLDTQYF.

The chain carries TRBV27 and TRBJ2-7; 10 bases agree with TRBD2. The V gene end was trimmed by 5 bases and the J gene end by 9 bases; junction bases not matched to a gene: 13. CDR1 and CDR2 (germline): MNHEY, SMNVEV (reference sequence). The CDR3 totals 15 residues. CDR3 loop: CASSIQREGPVVQYF. CDR3 nucleotides: TGTGCCAGCAGTATCCAGCGGGAGGGGCCGGTTGTGCAGTACTTC.

Turning to this clone: Within the sample, other DNA sequences also encode this same CDR3. The chain carries TRBV5-6 and TRBJ2-7; D is ambiguous. Trimming pared 0 bases from V and 1 base from J, leaving 5 bases between. The CDR3 has 13 amino acids. Germline-derived CDR1 and CDR2 are SGHDT and YYEEEE. CDR3 nucleotides: TGTGCCAGCAGCTTGGGGCAGTCCTACGAGCAGTACTTC. Translation gives CASSLGQSYEQYF. Supplemented by reference TRBV5-6 and TRBJ2-7, the full variable domain reads DAGVTQSPTHLIKTRGQQVTLRCSPKSGHDTVSWYQQALGQGPQFIFQYYEEEERQRGNFPDRFSGHQFPNYSSELNVNALLLGDSALYLCASSLGQSYEQYFGPGTRLTVT.

J is TRBJ2-7 and V is TRBV5-1; perhaps TRBD1 as D (5 bases). V was trimmed by 0 bases and J by 2 bases, leaving 12 bases between them. Per the germline V gene, CDR1 is SGHRS and CDR2 is YFSETQ. The CDR3 is made up of 15 amino acids. For the CDR3, the DNA is TGCGCCAGCAGCTTGGCCTCAGGGTTCCCCTACGAGCAGTACTTC. Protein sequence: CASSLASGFPYEQYF.

The chain recombines TRBV5-1 with TRBJ2-7, with D hard to call. Germline V gene lookup returns CDR1 SGHRS and CDR2 YFSETQ. V lost 5 bases and J 2 bases, leaving 11 bases between the germline ends. The CDR3 is 13 amino acids. The CDR3 DNA is TGCGCCAGCAGAAGTCCGAGTACCTACGAGCAGTACTTC. Its translation is CASRSPSTYEQYF.

This clone was picked up a small number of times. This sequence joins TRBV4-1 and TRBJ1-1, with TRBD1 identical over 7 bases. CDR1 and CDR2 (germline): MGHRA, YSYEKL. The V gene end was trimmed by 0 bases and the J gene end by 4 bases; junction bases not matched to a gene: 8. CDR3 length: 16 amino acids. As DNA, the CDR3 is TGCGCCAGCAGCCAAGATTCCGCAGGGGGAGGCACTGAAGCTTTCTTT. It encodes CASSQDSAGGGTEAFF.

This chain connects TRBV27 to TRBJ2-6, with a weak D call TRBD1 (5 bases). The CDR3 spans 18 residues. Germline lookup yields CDR1 MNHEY and CDR2 SMNVEV (reference sequence). Between the trimmed V and J ends, which lost 4 bases and 6 bases, there was a span of 22 bases. The CDR3 here is CASSYLPGPLSQANVLTF. DNA of the CDR3: TGTGCCAGCAGTTACCTCCCAGGGCCACTAAGTCAGGCCAACGTCCTGACTTTC.

On this clone: Other DNA sequences in the sample encode the same CDR3. This chain joins TRBV9 and TRBJ2-3; 9 bases are a match to TRBD1. This CDR3 comprises 16 residues. The germline V gene has CDR1 SGDLS and CDR2 YYNGEE. V shed 4 bases, J shed 1 base, and the junction held 7 bases outside the gene matches. CDR3 sequence reads: CASSIWTGEGTDTQYF. The DNA for the CDR3 is TGTGCCAGCAGCATTTGGACAGGGGAGGGCACAGATACGCAGTATTTT.

The chain employs TRBV12-5 and TRBJ2-2; TRBD2 agrees at 14 bases. The CDR3 is made up of 20 amino acids. Germline CDR1 LGHNT, CDR2 FRNRAP. J lost 3 bases, V lost 2 bases, and 11 bases had no gene match. CDR3 residues: CASGLSRLAGGPSDTGELFF. For the CDR3, the DNA is TGTGCTAGTGGTTTGTCCCGACTAGCGGGAGGGCCAAGTGACACCGGGGAGCTGTTTTTT.

Comments on this clone: The sample has other DNA sequences that encode this CDR3 too. This CDR3 reads CASSPGHNYGYTF. The CDR3 bases are TGTGCCAGTAGCCCGGGACATAACTATGGCTACACCTTC. The J gene is TRBJ1-2, the V gene TRBV19; D might be TRBD1 (6 bases). This CDR3 region has 13 residues. Germline lookup yields CDR1 LNHDA and CDR2 SQIVND (reference sequence). The germline V and J ends were trimmed by 6 bases and 1 base, with 9 bases remaining between them.

A word on this clone: This CDR3 is also generated by other DNA sequences in the sample. The chain employs TRBV9 and TRBJ2-7; D may correspond to TRBD1 or TRBD2 (5 bases each). CDR1 and CDR2 (germline): SGDLS, YYNGEE. This CDR3 is built from 13 residues. Trimming took 3 bases from V and 3 from J, leaving 10 bases between them. The CDR3 spells CASSAGTVYEQYF. For the CDR3, the DNA is TGTGCCAGCAGCGCCGGGACCGTCTACGAGCAGTACTTC. Variable domain in full (rest from reference TRBV9 and TRBJ2-7): DSGVTQTPKHLITATGQRVTLRCSPRSGDLSVYWYQQSLDQGLQFLIQYYNGEERAKGNILERFSAQQFPDLHSELNLSSLELGDSALYFCASSAGTVYEQYFGPGTRLTVT.

This chain uses TRBV5-1 with TRBJ2-1; D might be TRBD2 (5 bases). This CDR3 contains 18 residues. Germline V gene sequence: CDR1 SGHRS, CDR2 YFSETQ. Trimming cost V 0 bases and J 5 bases, with 21 bases left between them. CDR3 coding DNA: TGCGCCAGCAGCTTGGCCCCAGGAGGCGAGATCCGCAACAATGAGCAGTTCTTC. Its translation is CASSLAPGGEIRNNEQFF.